A selection of T cell receptor beta chains follows, all from one sample in a study of control samples from healthy donors and cancer patients. Repertoires were generated with immunoSEQ multiplex PCR, while TCRdb's copy carries only in-frame clones and drops some. In the table there are 110,000 to 150,000 clones, around 94% of which are singletons. The sample comprised PBMCs. The receptors stem from a man aged 55 to 70 with colorectal cancer. The CDR3 runs from the conserved cysteine through the conserved F or W. D genes are given only for firm matches. Clone size is not always given. Where it is, it says once, few, many or a class for expanded clones.

v_gene	d_gene	abundance	j_gene	CDR3aa	CDR3nt
TRBV4-1	-	-	TRBJ1-1	CASSRMTENTEAFF	TGCGCCAGCAGCCGGATGACAGAGAACACTGAAGCTTTCTTT
TRBV6-5	-	-	TRBJ1-1	CASSYLAGEAFF	TGTGCCAGCAGTTACTTGGCAGGGGAAGCTTTCTTT
TRBV3-1/TRBV3-2	TRBD1	once	TRBJ1-5	CASSQRTGRSNQPQHF	TGTGCCAGCAGCCAGAGGACAGGGAGGAGCAATCAGCCCCAGCATTTT
TRBV7-2	TRBD1	few	TRBJ1-2	CASSLGAGGEYGYTF	TGTGCCAGCAGCTTAGGGGCAGGGGGCGAGTATGGCTACACCTTC
TRBV28	TRBD2	-	TRBJ2-3	CASSSPGLGVTDTQYF	TGTGCCAGCAGTTCCCCCGGACTAGGAGTAACAGATACGCAGTATTTT
TRBV29-1	-	-	TRBJ2-7	CSVDSGPSYEQYF	TGCAGCGTTGATTCAGGACCCTCCTACGAGCAGTACTTC
TRBV15	-	-	TRBJ1-1	CATSRGGPPDTEAFF	TGTGCCACCAGCAGAGGGGGGCCCCCGGACACTGAAGCTTTCTTT
TRBV15	-	-	TRBJ1-5	CATSRDDAQPQHF	TGTGCCACCAGCAGAGATGATGCTCAGCCCCAGCATTTT
TRBV3-1/TRBV3-2	-	-	TRBJ2-1	CASSQLAGGAYNEQFF	TGTGCCAGCAGCCAATTAGCAGGGGGGGCTTACAATGAGCAGTTCTTC
TRBV27	TRBD1	-	TRBJ1-5	CASSRSYRGRDQPQHF	TGTGCCAGCAGTCGGTCTTACAGGGGACGCGATCAGCCCCAGCATTTT
TRBV6-6	-	-	TRBJ1-2	CGTDSKELGYGYTF	TGTGGTACGGACAGCAAAGAGTTAGGCTATGGCTACACCTTC
TRBV18	-	-	TRBJ2-3	CASSPPTDTQYF	TGTGCCAGCTCACCCCCGACAGATACGCAGTATTTT
TRBV28	-	-	TRBJ1-2	CASTPAGLTRADGYTF	TGTGCCAGCACCCCCGCCGGGCTCACCCGAGCCGATGGCTACACCTTC
TRBV4-2	-	-	TRBJ1-2	CASSQEPKQGGYTF	TGTGCCAGCAGCCAAGAACCAAAGCAGGGTGGCTACACCTTC
TRBV27	TRBD1	once	TRBJ1-3	CASSSQGENTIYF	TGTGCCAGCAGTTCCCAGGGGGAAAACACCATATATTTT
TRBV4-3	-	-	TRBJ2-1	CASSQDRQDEQFF	TGCGCCAGCAGCCAAGATAGGCAGGATGAGCAGTTCTTC
TRBV3-1/TRBV3-2	-	once	TRBJ1-5	CASSQGGGPQHF	TGTGCCAGCAGCCAAGGTGGGGGGCCCCAGCATTTT
TRBV19	TRBD1	-	TRBJ1-1	CASSIQDRVSTEAFF	TGTGCCAGTAGTATCCAGGACAGGGTCTCCACTGAAGCTTTCTTT
TRBV6-5	TRBD1	once	TRBJ1-6	CASRPTGGSNSPLHF	TGTGCCAGCAGACCGACAGGGGGAAGTAATTCACCCCTCCACTTT
TRBV7-2	TRBD1	-	TRBJ2-1	CASSLGRGPYNEQFF	TGTGCCAGCAGCTTAGGCAGGGGGCCCTACAATGAGCAGTTCTTC
TRBV6-4	-	-	TRBJ1-1	CASSEDGVVTEAFF	TGTGCCAGCAGTGAAGACGGGGTCGTAACTGAAGCTTTCTTT
TRBV6-5	-	-	TRBJ1-6	CASSTGNSPLHF	TGTGCCAGCAGTACGGGGAATTCACCCCTCCACTTT
TRBV19	-	few	TRBJ1-2	CASSIDRAAPYGYTF	TGTGCCAGTAGTATAGATCGGGCTGCCCCCTATGGCTACACCTTC
TRBV21-1	-	-	TRBJ2-2	CASSPTGGLAGGPSDTGELFF	TGTGCCAGCAGCCCTACCGGGGGATTAGCGGGGGGGCCGTCGGACACCGGGGAGCTGTTTTTT
TRBV11-2	TRBD2	-	TRBJ2-1	CASSPPSSSRAGGYNEQFF	TGTGCCAGCAGCCCACCTAGCTCTTCACGAGCGGGGGGATACAATGAGCAGTTCTTC
TRBV19	TRBD1	-	TRBJ1-1	CASSPGTGETEAFF	TGTGCCAGTAGCCCCGGGACAGGGGAGACTGAAGCTTTCTTT
TRBV29-1	TRBD2	-	TRBJ2-3	CSVEPSGGTDTQYF	TGCAGCGTTGAACCTAGCGGGGGCACAGATACGCAGTATTTT
TRBV6-2/TRBV6-3	TRBD1	-	TRBJ1-6	CASSRGQAFYSPLHF	TGTGCCAGCAGCCGGGGACAGGCCTTCTATTCACCCCTCCACTTT
TRBV27	-	-	TRBJ1-2	CASSFSNRIYGYTF	TGTGCCAGCAGTTTTTCGAACAGAATCTATGGCTACACCTTC
TRBV14	-	-	TRBJ2-5	CASSQDRAVAETQYF	TGTGCCAGCAGCCAAGATCGGGCTGTCGCAGAAACCCAGTACTTC
TRBV9	-	-	TRBJ2-3	CASSPLGVSTDTQYF	TGTGCCAGCAGCCCACTAGGGGTGAGCACAGATACGCAGTATTTT
TRBV19	-	once	TRBJ1-4	CASSPHLSTGPREKLFF	TGTGCCAGTAGCCCCCATCTCTCGACAGGCCCTAGGGAAAAACTGTTTTTT
TRBV6-5	TRBD1	-	TRBJ2-7	CASISTPGGYEQYF	TGTGCCAGCATCTCTACGCCAGGGGGCTACGAGCAGTACTTC
TRBV6-5	-	-	TRBJ1-6	CASSILAQANSPLHF	TGTGCCAGCAGTATCTTGGCCCAGGCGAATTCACCCCTCCACTTT
TRBV6-5	-	once	TRBJ1-5	CASTRDGQRPQHF	TGTGCCAGCACCCGGGACGGACAGCGGCCCCAGCATTTT
TRBV6-5	TRBD1	-	TRBJ1-5	CASSRDSNNQPQHF	TGTGCCAGCAGCCGGGACAGTAATAATCAGCCCCAGCATTTT
TRBV15	-	-	TRBJ1-5	CATSRDRNDQPQHF	TGTGCCACCAGCAGAGATAGGAATGATCAGCCCCAGCATTTT
TRBV19	-	-	TRBJ2-1	CASSIAVIRGKYNEQFF	TGTGCCAGTAGTATCGCAGTAATCAGGGGAAAGTACAATGAGCAGTTCTTC
TRBV12-3/TRBV12-4	-	-	TRBJ1-2	CASSLSSYGYTF	TGTGCCAGCAGTTTATCCAGTTATGGCTACACCTTC
TRBV28	-	-	TRBJ2-7	CASSLANEQYF	TGTGCCAGCAGTTTGGCTAACGAGCAGTACTTC
TRBV28	-	-	TRBJ1-2	CASSSPGHQYGYTF	TGTGCCAGCAGTTCACCGGGACACCAGTATGGCTACACCTTC
TRBV7-2	-	-	TRBJ2-7	CASSLGSYEQYF	TGTGCCAGCAGCTTGGGTTCGTACGAGCAGTACTTC
TRBV3-1/TRBV3-2	TRBD1	-	TRBJ1-2	CASSSTGVGGYTF	TGTGCCAGCAGCTCTACAGGGGTAGGTGGCTACACCTTC
TRBV20-1	-	-	TRBJ2-3	CSASSGDTQYF	TGCAGTGCTAGCTCCGGCGATACGCAGTATTTT
TRBV4-1	TRBD1	-	TRBJ2-3	CASSQEETGPTDTQYF	TGCGCCAGCAGCCAAGAAGAGACAGGGCCCACAGATACGCAGTATTTT
TRBV3-1/TRBV3-2	TRBD1	-	TRBJ2-2	CASSPTGGSNTGELFF	TGTGCCAGCAGTCCGACAGGGGGATCGAACACCGGGGAGCTGTTTTTT
TRBV28	-	-	TRBJ1-1	CASLELGYTEAFF	TGTGCCAGCCTGGAACTGGGGTACACTGAAGCTTTCTTT
TRBV10-2	TRBD2	-	TRBJ2-3	CASSEGTSSTDTQYF	TGCGCCAGCAGTGAAGGGACTAGCAGCACAGATACGCAGTATTTT
TRBV14	-	-	TRBJ1-1	CASSQVTTEAFF	TGTGCCAGCAGCCAAGTAACCACTGAAGCTTTCTTT
TRBV5-6	TRBD1	-	TRBJ1-6	CASSWGQGLVPLHF	TGTGCCAGCAGCTGGGGACAGGGCCTGGTCCCCCTCCACTTT
TRBV11-2	TRBD2	-	TRBJ2-5	CASSSSSGGGQETQYF	TGTGCCAGCAGCTCCTCTAGCGGGGGGGGCCAAGAGACCCAGTACTTC
TRBV7-2	TRBD2	-	TRBJ2-1	CASSAVSGGATDEQFF	TGTGCCAGCAGCGCGGTGAGCGGGGGGGCCACCGATGAGCAGTTCTTC
TRBV2	-	-	TRBJ1-5	CASRRGPRGNQPQHF	TGTGCCAGCAGGCGGGGGCCTCGAGGAAATCAGCCCCAGCATTTT
TRBV2	-	once	TRBJ1-1	CASSEIENTEAFF	TGTGCCAGCAGTGAAATAGAGAACACTGAAGCTTTCTTT